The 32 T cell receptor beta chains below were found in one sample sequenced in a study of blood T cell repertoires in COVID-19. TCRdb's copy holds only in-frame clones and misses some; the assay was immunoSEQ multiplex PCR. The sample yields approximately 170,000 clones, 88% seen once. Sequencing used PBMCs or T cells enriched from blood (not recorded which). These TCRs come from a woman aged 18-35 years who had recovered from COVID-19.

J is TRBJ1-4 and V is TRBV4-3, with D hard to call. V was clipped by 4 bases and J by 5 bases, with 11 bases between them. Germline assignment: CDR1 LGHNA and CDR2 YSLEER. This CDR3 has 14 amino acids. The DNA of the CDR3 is TGCGCCAGCAGCCGCGGGCGGAAAAATGAAAAACTGTTTTTT. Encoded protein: CASSRGRKNEKLFF.

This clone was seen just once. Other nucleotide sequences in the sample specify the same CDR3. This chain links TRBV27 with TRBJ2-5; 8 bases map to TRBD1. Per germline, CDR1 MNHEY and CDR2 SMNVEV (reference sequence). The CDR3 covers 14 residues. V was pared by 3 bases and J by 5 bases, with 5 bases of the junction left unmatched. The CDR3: CASSLAGGFETQYF. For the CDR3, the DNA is TGTGCCAGCAGTTTGGCAGGGGGCTTTGAGACCCAGTACTTC.

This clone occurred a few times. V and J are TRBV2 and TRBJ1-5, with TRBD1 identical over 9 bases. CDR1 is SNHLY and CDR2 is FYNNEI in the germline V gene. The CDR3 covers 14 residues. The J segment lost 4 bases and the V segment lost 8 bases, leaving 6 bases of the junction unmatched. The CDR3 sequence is CASSGTGRNQPQHF. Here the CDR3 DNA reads TGTGCCAGCTCCGGGACAGGGAGGAATCAGCCCCAGCATTTT.

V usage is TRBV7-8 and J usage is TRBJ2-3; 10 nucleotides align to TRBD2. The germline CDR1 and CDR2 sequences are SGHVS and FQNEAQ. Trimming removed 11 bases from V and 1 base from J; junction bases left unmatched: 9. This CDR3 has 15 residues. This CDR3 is CAGTSDGLRTDTQYF. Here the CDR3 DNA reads TGTGCCGGGACTAGCGACGGTTTACGCACAGATACGCAGTATTTT. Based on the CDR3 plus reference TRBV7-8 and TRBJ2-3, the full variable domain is GAGVSQSPRYKVAKRGQDVALRCDPISGHVSLFWYQQALGQGPEFLTYFQNEAQLDKSGLPSDRFFAERPEGSVSTLKIQRTQQEDSAVYLCAGTSDGLRTDTQYFGPGTRLTVL.

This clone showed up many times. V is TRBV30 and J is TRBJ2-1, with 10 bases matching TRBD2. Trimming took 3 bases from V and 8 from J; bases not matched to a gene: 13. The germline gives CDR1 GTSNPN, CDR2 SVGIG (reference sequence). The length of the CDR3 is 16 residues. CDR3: CAWSDITGLAFYEQFF. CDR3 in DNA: TGTGCCTGGAGCGACATCACGGGACTAGCGTTCTATGAGCAGTTCTTC.

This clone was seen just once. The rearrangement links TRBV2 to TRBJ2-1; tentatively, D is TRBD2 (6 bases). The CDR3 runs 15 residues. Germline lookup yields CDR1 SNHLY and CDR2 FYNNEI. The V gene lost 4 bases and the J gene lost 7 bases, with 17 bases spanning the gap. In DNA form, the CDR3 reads TGTGCCAGCAGTGTACCCGGGAGTCTAGGGAATGAGCAGTTCTTC. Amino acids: CASSVPGSLGNEQFF. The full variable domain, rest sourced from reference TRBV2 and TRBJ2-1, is EPEVTQTPSHQVTQMGQEVILRCVPISNHLYFYWYRQILGQKVEFLVSFYNNEISEKSEIFDDQFSVERPDGSNFTLKIRSTKLEDSAMYFCASSVPGSLGNEQFFGPGTRLTVL.

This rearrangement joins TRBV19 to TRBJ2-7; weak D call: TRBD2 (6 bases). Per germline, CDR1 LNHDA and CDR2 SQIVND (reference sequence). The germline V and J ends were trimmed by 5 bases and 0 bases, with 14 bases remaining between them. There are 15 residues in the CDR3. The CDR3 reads CASSGTSTYSYEQYF. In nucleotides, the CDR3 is TGTGCCAGTAGTGGGACTTCAACTTACTCCTACGAGCAGTACTTC.

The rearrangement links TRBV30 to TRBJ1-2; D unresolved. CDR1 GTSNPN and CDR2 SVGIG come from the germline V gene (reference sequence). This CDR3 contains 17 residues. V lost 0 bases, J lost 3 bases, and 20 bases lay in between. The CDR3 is CAWSVEGSTWDDYGYTF. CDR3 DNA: TGTGCCTGGAGTGTCGAGGGTTCGACATGGGATGACTATGGCTACACCTTC.

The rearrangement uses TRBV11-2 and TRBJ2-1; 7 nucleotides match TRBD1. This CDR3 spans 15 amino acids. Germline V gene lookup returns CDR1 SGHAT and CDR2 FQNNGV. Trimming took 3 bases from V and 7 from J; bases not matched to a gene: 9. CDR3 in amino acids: CASSFLRQGLNEQFF. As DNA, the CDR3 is TGTGCCAGCAGCTTCCTGAGACAGGGCCTTAATGAGCAGTTCTTC.

The CDR3 sequence is CASSPNPGAVPGNTEAFF. CDR3 in DNA: TGTGCCAGCTCACCTAACCCGGGAGCCGTCCCTGGGAACACTGAAGCTTTCTTT. The chain has TRBV18 and TRBJ1-1; D uncertain. The germline CDR1 and CDR2 sequences are KGHSH and LQKENI. The CDR3 has 18 amino acids. V shed 3 bases and J shed 1 base, with 21 bases lying between them.

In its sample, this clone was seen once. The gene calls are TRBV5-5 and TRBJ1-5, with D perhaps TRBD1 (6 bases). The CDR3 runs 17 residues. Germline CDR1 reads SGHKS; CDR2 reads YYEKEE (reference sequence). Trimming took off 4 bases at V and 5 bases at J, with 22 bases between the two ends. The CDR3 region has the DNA TGTGCCAGCAGCCTTTTCACTACAGGTGCAGGGGATCAGCCCCAGCATTTT. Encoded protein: CASSLFTTGAGDQPQHF.

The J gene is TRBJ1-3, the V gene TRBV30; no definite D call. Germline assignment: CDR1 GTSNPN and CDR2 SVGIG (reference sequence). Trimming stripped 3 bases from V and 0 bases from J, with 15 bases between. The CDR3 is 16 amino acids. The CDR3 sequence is CAWSGLLSYSGNTIYF. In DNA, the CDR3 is TGTGCCTGGAGCGGACTGCTTAGCTACTCTGGAAACACCATATATTTT. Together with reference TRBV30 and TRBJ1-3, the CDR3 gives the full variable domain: SQTIHQWPATLVQPVGSPLSLECTVEGTSNPNLYWYRQAAGRGLQLLFYSVGIGQISSEVPQNLSASRPQDRQFILSSKKLLLSDSGFYLCAWSGLLSYSGNTIYFGEGSWLTVV.

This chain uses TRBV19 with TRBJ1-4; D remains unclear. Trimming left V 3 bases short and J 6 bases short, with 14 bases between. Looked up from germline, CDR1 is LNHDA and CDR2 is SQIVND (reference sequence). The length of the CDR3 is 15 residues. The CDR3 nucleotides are TGTGCCAGTAGTATCTATCTGGGAGGTCATGAAAAACTGTTTTTT. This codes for CASSIYLGGHEKLFF.

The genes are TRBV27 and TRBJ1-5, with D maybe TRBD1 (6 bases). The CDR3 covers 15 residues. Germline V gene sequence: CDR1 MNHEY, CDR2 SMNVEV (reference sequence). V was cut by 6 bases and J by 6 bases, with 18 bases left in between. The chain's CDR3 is CASSLWGGGGQPQHF. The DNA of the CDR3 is TGTGCCAGCAGCCTGTGGGGCGGGGGCGGTCAGCCCCAGCATTTT.

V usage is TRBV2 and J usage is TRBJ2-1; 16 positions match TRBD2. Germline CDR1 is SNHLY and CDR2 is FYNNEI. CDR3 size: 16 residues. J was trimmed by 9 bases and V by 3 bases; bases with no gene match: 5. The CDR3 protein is CASSDRGLAGGLEQFF. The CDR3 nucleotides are TGTGCCAGCAGTGACCGGGGACTAGCGGGGGGGCTTGAGCAGTTCTTC.

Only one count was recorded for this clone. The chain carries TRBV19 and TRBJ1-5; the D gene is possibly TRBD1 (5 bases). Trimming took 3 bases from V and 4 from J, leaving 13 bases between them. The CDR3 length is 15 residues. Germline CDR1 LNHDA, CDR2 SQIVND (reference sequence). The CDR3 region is CASSIGARANQPQHF. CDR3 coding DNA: TGTGCCAGTAGTATTGGGGCCAGGGCTAATCAGCCCCAGCATTTT.

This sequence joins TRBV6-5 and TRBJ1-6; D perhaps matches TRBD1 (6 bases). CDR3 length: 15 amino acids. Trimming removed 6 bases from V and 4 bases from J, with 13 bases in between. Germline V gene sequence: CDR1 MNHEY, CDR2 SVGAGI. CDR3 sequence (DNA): TGTGCCAGCAGCTCCCTGGACAGATATAATTCACCCCTCCACTTT. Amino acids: CASSSLDRYNSPLHF.

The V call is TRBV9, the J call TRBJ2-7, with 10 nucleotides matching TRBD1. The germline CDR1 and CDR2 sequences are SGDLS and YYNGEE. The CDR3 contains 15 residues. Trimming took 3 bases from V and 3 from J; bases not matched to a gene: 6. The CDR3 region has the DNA TGTGCCAGCAGCGGCGGACAGGGGGTCAACTACGAGCAGTACTTC. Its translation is CASSGGQGVNYEQYF.

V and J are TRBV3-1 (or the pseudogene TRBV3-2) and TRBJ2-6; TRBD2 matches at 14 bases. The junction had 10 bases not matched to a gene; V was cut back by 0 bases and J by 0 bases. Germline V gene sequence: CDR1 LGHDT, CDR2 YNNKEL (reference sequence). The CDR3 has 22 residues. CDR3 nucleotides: TGTGCCAGCAGCCAAGATTTTGGACTAGCGGGGGGCCTACACTCTGGGGCCAACGTCCTGACTTTC. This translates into CASSQDFGLAGGLHSGANVLTF.

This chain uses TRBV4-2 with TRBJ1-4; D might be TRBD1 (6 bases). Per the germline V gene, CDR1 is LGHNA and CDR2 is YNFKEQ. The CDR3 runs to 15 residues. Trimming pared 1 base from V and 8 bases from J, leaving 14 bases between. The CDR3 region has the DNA TGTGCCAGCAGCCAAGGACAGGCAGCTTGGGAAAAACTGTTTTTT. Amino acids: CASSQGQAAWEKLFF.

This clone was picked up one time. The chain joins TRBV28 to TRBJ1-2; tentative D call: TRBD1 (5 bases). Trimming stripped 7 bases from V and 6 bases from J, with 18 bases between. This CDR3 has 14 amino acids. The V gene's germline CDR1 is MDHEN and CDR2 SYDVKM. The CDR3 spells CASTDSVAGHGYTF. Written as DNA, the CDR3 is TGTGCCAGCACCGACTCTGTGGCAGGGCATGGCTACACCTTC.

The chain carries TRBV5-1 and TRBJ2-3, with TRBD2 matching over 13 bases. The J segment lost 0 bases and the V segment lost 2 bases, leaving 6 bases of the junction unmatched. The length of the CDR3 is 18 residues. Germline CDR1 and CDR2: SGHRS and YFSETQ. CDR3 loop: CASSFSGLAGSSTDTQYF. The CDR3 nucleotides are TGCGCCAGCAGCTTCTCGGGACTAGCGGGATCTAGCACAGATACGCAGTATTTT.

The CDR3 DNA sequence: TGTGCCAGCAGTACCGGGACAGATCCTGGAAACACCATATATTTT. Translated: CASSTGTDPGNTIYF. The V and J genes are TRBV27 and TRBJ1-3; 7 nucleotides match TRBD1. Per the germline V gene, CDR1 is MNHEY and CDR2 is SMNVEV (reference sequence). The CDR3 length is 15 residues. V was clipped by 5 bases and J by 2 bases; unmatched bases: 6.

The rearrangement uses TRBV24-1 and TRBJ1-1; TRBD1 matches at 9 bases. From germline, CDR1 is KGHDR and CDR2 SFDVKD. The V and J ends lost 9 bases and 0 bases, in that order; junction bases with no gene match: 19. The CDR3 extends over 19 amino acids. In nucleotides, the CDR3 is TGTGCCACCGCTCTATTCGAAGGCCCGGGACAGGGTATGAACACTGAAGCTTTCTTT. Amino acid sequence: CATALFEGPGQGMNTEAFF.

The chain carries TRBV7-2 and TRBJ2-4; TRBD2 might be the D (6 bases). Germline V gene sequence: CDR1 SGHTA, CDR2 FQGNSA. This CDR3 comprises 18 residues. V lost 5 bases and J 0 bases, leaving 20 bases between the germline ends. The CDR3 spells CASSAFASATKAKNIQYF. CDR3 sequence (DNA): TGTGCCAGCAGCGCATTCGCTAGCGCGACGAAAGCCAAAAACATTCAGTACTTC. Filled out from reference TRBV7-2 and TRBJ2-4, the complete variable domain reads GAGVSQSPSNKVTEKGKDVELRCDPISGHTALYWYRQSLGQGLEFLIYFQGNSAPDKSGLPSDRFSAERTGGSVSTLTIQRTQQEDSAVYLCASSAFASATKAKNIQYFGAGTRLSVL.

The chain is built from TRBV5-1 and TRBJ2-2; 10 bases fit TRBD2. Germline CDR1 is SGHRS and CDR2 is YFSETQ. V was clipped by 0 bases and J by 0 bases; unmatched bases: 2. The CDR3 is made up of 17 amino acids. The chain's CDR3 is CASSLELAGSNTGELFF. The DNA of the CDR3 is TGCGCCAGCAGCTTGGAACTAGCGGGGTCGAACACCGGGGAGCTGTTTTTT.

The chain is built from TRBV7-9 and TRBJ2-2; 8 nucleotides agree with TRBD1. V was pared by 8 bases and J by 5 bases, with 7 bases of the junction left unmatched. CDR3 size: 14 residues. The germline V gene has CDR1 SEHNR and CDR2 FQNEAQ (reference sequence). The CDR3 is CASRQGSGTGELFF. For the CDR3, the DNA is TGTGCCAGCCGACAGGGGTCAGGAACCGGGGAGCTGTTTTTT.

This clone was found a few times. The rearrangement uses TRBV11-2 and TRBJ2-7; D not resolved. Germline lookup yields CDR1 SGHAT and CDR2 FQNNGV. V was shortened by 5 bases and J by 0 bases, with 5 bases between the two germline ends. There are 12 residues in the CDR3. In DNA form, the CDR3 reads TGTGCCAGCAGCCCCCACTCCTACGAGCAGTACTTC. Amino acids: CASSPHSYEQYF.

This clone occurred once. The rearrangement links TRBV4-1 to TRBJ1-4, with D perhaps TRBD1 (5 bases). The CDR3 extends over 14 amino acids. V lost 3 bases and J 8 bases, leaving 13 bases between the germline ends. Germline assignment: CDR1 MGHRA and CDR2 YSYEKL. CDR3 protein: CASSHPGSREKLFF. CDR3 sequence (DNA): TGCGCCAGCAGCCACCCAGGGTCTAGGGAAAAACTGTTTTTT.

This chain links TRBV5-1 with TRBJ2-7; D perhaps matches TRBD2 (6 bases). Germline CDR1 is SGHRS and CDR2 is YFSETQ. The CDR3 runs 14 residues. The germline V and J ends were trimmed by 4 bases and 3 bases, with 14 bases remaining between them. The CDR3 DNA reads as TGCGCCAGCAGCCCCGGGGAAGCGGGCTACGAGCAGTACTTC. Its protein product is CASSPGEAGYEQYF.

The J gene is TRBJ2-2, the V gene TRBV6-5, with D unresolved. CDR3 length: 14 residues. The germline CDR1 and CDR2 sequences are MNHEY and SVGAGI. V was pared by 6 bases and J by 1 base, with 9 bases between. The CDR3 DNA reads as TGTGCCAGCAGCGACCCGGGGAACACCGGGGAGCTGTTTTTT. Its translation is CASSDPGNTGELFF.

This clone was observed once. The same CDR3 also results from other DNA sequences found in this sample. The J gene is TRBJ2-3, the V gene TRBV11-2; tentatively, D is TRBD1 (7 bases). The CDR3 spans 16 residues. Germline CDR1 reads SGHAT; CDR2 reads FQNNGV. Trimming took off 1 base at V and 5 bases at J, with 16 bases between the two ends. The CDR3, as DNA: TGTGCCAGCAGCTTAGGAGCAGGGGGGCTGGGAGATACGCAGTATTTT. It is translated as CASSLGAGGLGDTQYF.